These 21 T cell receptor beta chains were sequenced from one sample in a study of HIV-infected patients and healthy controls (dated by TCRdb to between 2012 and 2015). Whole blood was used without fractionating the cells, so the repertoire represented all peripheral T cells without sorting. The library was obtained by 5' RACE. Instrument used: Illumina MiSeq. Using SuperScript III with primers targeting the alpha and beta constant regions, 500 to 550 ng of RNA was reverse transcribed. Separate libraries for the alpha and beta chains were generated through chain-specific third strand synthesis that incorporated multiplexing indices. TCRdb passed the public sequencing reads through fastp at Q25 and MiXCR, retaining productive beta sequences. A single entry per CDR3 protein holds the most common genes and DNA from its merged rows. The sample table shows some 20,000 distinct CDR3 sequences, and 9% to 15% are seen once. The biggest ten clones account for more than 9.5% of the sample.

Sequenced: blood. The origin of the receptors is an adult in good health.

This clonotype was picked up many times. The chain uses TRBV28 and TRBJ2-3; D call uncertain. CDR1 MDHEN and CDR2 SYDVKM come from the germline V gene. The CDR3 contains 13 residues. Trimming stripped 4 bases from V and 0 bases from J, with 5 bases between. CDR3 in amino acids: CASSSPSTDTQYF. In DNA form, the CDR3 reads TGTGCCAGCAGTTCCCCGAGCACAGATACGCAGTATTTT.

This clonotype came up many times. This chain joins TRBV6-2 or TRBV6-3 and TRBJ2-1; a weak D match, TRBD2 (5 bases). Germline-derived CDR1 and CDR2 are MNHEY and SVGEGT. Between the trimmed V and J ends, which lost 8 bases and 11 bases, there was a span of 10 bases. There are 10 residues in the CDR3. CDR3 protein: CASEGAQQFF. CDR3 DNA sequence: TGTGCCAGCGAGGGCGCCCAGCAGTTCTTC.

At least ten counts were recorded for this clonotype. V is TRBV24-1 and J is TRBJ1-5, with D unresolved. Germline lookup yields CDR1 KGHDR and CDR2 SFDVKD. This CDR3 spans 13 amino acids. With 4 bases removed from V and 4 bases from J, the gap between germline ends came to 7 bases. Written as DNA, the CDR3 is TGTGCCACCAGTGACCAACCTAATCAGCCCCAGCATTTT. Translating it yields CATSDQPNQPQHF.

This clonotype counts as medium-sized. The chain carries TRBV4-1 and TRBJ1-3, with D possibly being TRBD1 (5 bases). V gave up 6 bases and J gave up 0 bases, with 18 bases separating them. This CDR3 comprises 17 residues. Per germline, CDR1 MGHRA and CDR2 YSYEKL. The CDR3 nucleotides are TGCGCCAGCAGGTCCCGGGACGCCGGGTTCTCTGGAAACACCATATATTTT. This codes for CASRSRDAGFSGNTIYF.

This clonotype was detected ten times or more. This rearrangement joins TRBV12-3 or TRBV12-4 to TRBJ2-1; D is perhaps TRBD2 (6 bases). This CDR3 is built from 15 residues. V lost 3 bases and J lost 0, with 9 bases in between. CDR3 in amino acids: CASSLMGGSYNEQFF. CDR3 sequence (DNA): TGTGCCAGCAGTTTGATGGGGGGCTCCTACAATGAGCAGTTCTTC.

This clonotype is categorized as medium-sized. V gene TRBV20-1 combines with J gene TRBJ1-2; D gene ambiguous. Germline V gives CDR1 DFQATT, CDR2 SNEGSKA (reference sequence). The germline V and J ends were trimmed by 6 bases and 5 bases, with 10 bases remaining between them. This CDR3 has 11 amino acids. Here the CDR3 DNA reads TGCAGTGCCTTTGACCGGTATGGCTACACCTTC. Translating gives CSAFDRYGYTF.

This clonotype is labeled medium-sized. The chain couples TRBV6-5 to TRBJ1-1, with TRBD1 identical over 8 bases. V trimming: 4 bases; J trimming: 11 bases; junction bases outside the gene matches: 6. The CDR3 covers 12 residues. CDR1 is MNHEY and CDR2 is SVGAGI in the germline V gene. Here the CDR3 DNA reads TGTGCCAGCAGTTTCGGACAGGGAGCGGCTTTCTTT. It translates to CASSFGQGAAFF.

The chain combines TRBV2 with TRBJ1-4; maybe TRBD1 (5 bases). Per germline, CDR1 SNHLY and CDR2 FYNNEI. The ends were cut back, 8 bases at V and 3 bases at J, with 13 bases in the middle. The CDR3 has 14 residues. The chain's CDR3 is CASGRVSANEKLFF. The CDR3 DNA reads as TGTGCCAGCGGCAGGGTTTCAGCTAATGAAAAACTGTTTTTT.

By sample fraction, this clonotype is medium-sized. The V gene is TRBV20-1, the J gene TRBJ2-1; 7 bases are a match to TRBD2. This CDR3 has 15 residues. The junction had 14 bases not matched to a gene; V was cut back by 6 bases and J by 6 bases. CDR1 and CDR2 (germline): DFQATT, SNEGSKA (reference sequence). The CDR3 sequence: CSARAGLADPNEQFF. The DNA for the CDR3 is TGCAGTGCCCGGGCGGGGCTAGCGGACCCCAATGAGCAGTTCTTC.

This clonotype was seen at least ten times. The V and J genes are TRBV25-1 and TRBJ2-7; perhaps TRBD2 as D (6 bases). CDR3 length: 14 residues. CDR1 is MGHDK, CDR2 SYGVNS, per germline. V was pared by 4 bases and J by 5 bases, with 15 bases between. CDR3 sequence reads: CASSAYGSSHEQYF. As DNA, the CDR3 is TGTGCCAGCAGTGCCTACGGGAGTTCCCACGAGCAGTACTTC.

Concerning this clonotype itself: One base away lies a much larger clone, so this may be a sequencing read error. The genes are TRBV12-3 or TRBV12-4 and TRBJ1-5, with D perhaps TRBD1 (6 bases). The V gene lost 7 bases and the J gene lost 4 bases, with 14 bases spanning the gap. The CDR3 length is 14 residues. CDR3 in DNA: TGTGCCAGCACCGTACAGGGAATTAATCAGCCCCAGCATTTT. This encodes CASTVQGINQPQHF.

This clonotype came up many times. The V call is TRBV30, the J call TRBJ1-4, with 7 bases aligning to TRBD1. The V and J ends lost 6 bases and 5 bases, in that order; junction bases with no gene match: 12. From germline, CDR1 is GTSNPN and CDR2 SVGIG (reference sequence). The CDR3 is 15 residues long. In DNA form, the CDR3 reads TGTGCCTGTCAACTGAACAGGGGATTAAATGAAAAACTGTTTTTT. It translates to CACQLNRGLNEKLFF.

The chain combines TRBV20-1 with TRBJ2-5; D call uncertain. The germline V gene encodes CDR1 DFQATT and CDR2 SNEGSKA (reference sequence). V lost 4 bases and J lost 1, with 10 bases in between. The length of the CDR3 is 13 residues. CDR3 sequence reads: CSATGVGQETQYF. CDR3 in DNA: TGCAGTGCTACCGGCGTGGGCCAAGAGACCCAGTACTTC.

The table lists this clonotype with many counts. The gene calls are TRBV5-1 and TRBJ2-3, with TRBD2 as a possible D gene (5 bases). CDR1 and CDR2 from the germline V gene are SGHRS and YFSETQ. The V end was cut by 0 bases, the J end by 4 bases, with 12 bases between. CDR3 size: 15 residues. The CDR3 loop is CASSLVTTGADTQYF. The DNA of the CDR3 is TGCGCCAGCAGCTTGGTCACTACCGGGGCAGATACGCAGTATTTT.

This clonotype showed up many times. The rearrangement joins TRBV6-5 to TRBJ2-7; D may be TRBD2 (6 bases). CDR3 size: 13 residues. The V end lost 8 bases, the J end lost 3 bases, and 14 bases lay between the germline ends. Looked up from germline, CDR1 is MNHEY and CDR2 is SVGAGI. The CDR3 region is CASCRGKGYEQYF. As DNA, the CDR3 is TGTGCCAGCTGTCGGGGGAAAGGCTACGAGCAGTACTTC.

The J gene is TRBJ2-7, the V gene TRBV5-4, with D unresolved. Germline CDR1 reads SGHNT; CDR2 reads YYREEE (reference sequence). This CDR3 spans 13 amino acids. V lost 4 bases and J lost 2, with 10 bases in between. The CDR3 reads CASSPARTYEQYF. CDR3 sequence (DNA): TGTGCCAGCAGCCCCGCGAGGACCTACGAGCAGTACTTC.

This chain links TRBV20-1 with TRBJ2-3; unclear D gene. CDR1 DFQATT and CDR2 SNEGSKA come from the germline V gene (reference sequence). This CDR3 spans 14 amino acids. The V and J ends lost 0 bases and 2 bases respectively, with 9 bases between them. In DNA form, the CDR3 reads TGCAGTGCTAGAGACGCGGTTCACACAGATACGCAGTATTTT. Amino acid sequence: CSARDAVHTDTQYF.

In its sample, this clonotype was seen many times. This chain links TRBV7-2 with TRBJ1-3, with 8 bases aligning to TRBD1. The CDR3 is 16 amino acids. CDR1 is SGHTA, CDR2 FQGNSA, per germline. V lost 5 bases and J lost 3; bases outside the gene matches: 9. The CDR3 here is CASSPRQGRGGNTIYF. CDR3 sequence (DNA): TGTGCCAGCAGCCCTAGACAGGGGAGAGGTGGAAACACCATATATTTT.

This clonotype has at least ten counts. The chain links TRBV9 to TRBJ2-1; D unresolved. Germline CDR1 and CDR2: SGDLS and YYNGEE. V lost 4 bases and J 0 bases, leaving 11 bases between the germline ends. This CDR3 has 15 amino acids. The CDR3: CASSPITSSYNEQFF. CDR3 DNA: TGTGCCAGCAGCCCCATCACGAGCTCCTACAATGAGCAGTTCTTC.

The rearrangement joins TRBV7-2 to TRBJ1-5; D call uncertain. Germline V gives CDR1 SGHTA, CDR2 FQGNSA. Trimming left V 1 base short and J 2 bases short, with 9 bases between. The CDR3 is made up of 15 amino acids. CDR3 region: CASSLVARGNQPQHF. The CDR3 DNA is TGTGCCAGCAGCTTAGTGGCCAGAGGCAATCAGCCCCAGCATTTT.

This rearrangement joins TRBV6-5 to TRBJ1-1, with D unresolved. CDR1 MNHEY and CDR2 SVGAGI come from the germline V gene. This CDR3 contains 13 residues. V dropped 6 bases and J dropped 7 bases, with 15 bases sitting between them. This CDR3 is CASRTTEIYEAFF. CDR3 nucleotide sequence: TGTGCCAGCAGAACGACGGAGATTTATGAAGCTTTCTTT.